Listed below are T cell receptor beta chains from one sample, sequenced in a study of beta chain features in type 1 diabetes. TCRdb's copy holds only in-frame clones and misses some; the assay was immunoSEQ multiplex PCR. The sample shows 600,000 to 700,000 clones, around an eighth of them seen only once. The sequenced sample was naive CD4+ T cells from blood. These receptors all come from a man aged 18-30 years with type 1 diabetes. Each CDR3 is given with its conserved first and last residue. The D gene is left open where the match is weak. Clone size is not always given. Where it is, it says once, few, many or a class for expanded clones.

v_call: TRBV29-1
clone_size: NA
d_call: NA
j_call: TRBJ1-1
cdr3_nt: TGCAGCGTTGATTTCGGAACGAACACTGAAGCTTTCTTT
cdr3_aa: CSVDFGTNTEAFF

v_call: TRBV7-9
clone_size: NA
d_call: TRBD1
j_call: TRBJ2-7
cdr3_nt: TGTGCCAGCAGCCAAGGACAGGGGACCTACGAGCAGTACTTC
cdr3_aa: CASSQGQGTYEQYF

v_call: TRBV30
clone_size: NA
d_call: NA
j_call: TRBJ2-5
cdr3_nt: TGTGCCTGGAGTGACCTAGTGAAGACCCAGTACTTC
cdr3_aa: CAWSDLVKTQYF

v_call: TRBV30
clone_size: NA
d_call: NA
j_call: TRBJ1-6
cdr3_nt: TGTGCCTGGAGTGTACTTGAGCCAGCCAGGGACGGCTCACCCCTCCACTTT
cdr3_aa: CAWSVLEPARDGSPLHF

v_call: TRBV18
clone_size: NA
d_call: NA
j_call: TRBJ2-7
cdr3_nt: TGTGCCAGCTCACCCTTCTCCTACGAGCAGTACTTC
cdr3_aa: CASSPFSYEQYF

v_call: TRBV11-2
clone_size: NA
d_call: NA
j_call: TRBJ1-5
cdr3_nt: TGTGCCAGCAGCTTAGGATATCCGCCCCAGCATTTT
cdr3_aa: CASSLGYPPQHF

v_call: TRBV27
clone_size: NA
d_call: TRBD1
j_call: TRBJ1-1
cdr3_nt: TGTGCCAGCAGTCCCCCTACAGGGGGAGCTTTCTTT
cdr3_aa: CASSPPTGGAFF

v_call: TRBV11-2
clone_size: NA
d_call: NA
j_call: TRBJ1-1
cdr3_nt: TGTGCCAGCAGCTTAGAAGGGGACGCCCTCAAAACCCTCTTT
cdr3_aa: CASSLEGDALKTLF

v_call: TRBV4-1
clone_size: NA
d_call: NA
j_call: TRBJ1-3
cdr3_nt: TGCGCCAGCAGCCAAGTAGTGGGGCTCGGAAACACCATATATTTT
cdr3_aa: CASSQVVGLGNTIYF

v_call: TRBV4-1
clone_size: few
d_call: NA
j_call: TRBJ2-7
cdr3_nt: TGCGCCAGCAGCCAGGGGGAAGGGGACGCACGCCACGAGCAGTACTTC
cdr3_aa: CASSQGEGDARHEQYF

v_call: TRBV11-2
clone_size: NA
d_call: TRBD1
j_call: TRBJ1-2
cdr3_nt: TGTGCCAGCAGCTTAGATGGTGCAGGGGGTCTATATGGCTACACCTTC
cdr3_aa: CASSLDGAGGLYGYTF

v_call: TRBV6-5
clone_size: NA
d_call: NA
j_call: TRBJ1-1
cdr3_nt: TGTGCCAGCAGTTACTTCAAGAACACTGAAGCTTTCTTT
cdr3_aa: CASSYFKNTEAFF

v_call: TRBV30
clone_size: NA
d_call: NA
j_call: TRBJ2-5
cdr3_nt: TGTGCCTGGAGCGATGGATACCAAGAGACCCAGTACTTC
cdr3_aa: CAWSDGYQETQYF

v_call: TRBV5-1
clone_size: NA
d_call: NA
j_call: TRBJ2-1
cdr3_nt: TGCGCCAGCAGCTTGGAAACAGCTAACAATGAGCAGTTCTTC
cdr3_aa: CASSLETANNEQFF

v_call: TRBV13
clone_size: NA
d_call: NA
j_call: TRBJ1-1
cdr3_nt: TGTGCCAGCAGCCTCTCCCCCGGGGCTGAAGCTTTCTTT
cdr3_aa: CASSLSPGAEAFF

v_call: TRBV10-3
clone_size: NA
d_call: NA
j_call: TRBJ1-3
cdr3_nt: TGTGCCATCAGGGCAGACTCTGGAAACACCATATATTTT
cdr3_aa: CAIRADSGNTIYF

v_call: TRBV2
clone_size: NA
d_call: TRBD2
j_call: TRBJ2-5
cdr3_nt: TGTGCCAGCAGTCAACTAGCGGGGGGGCAAGAGACCCAGTACTTC
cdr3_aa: CASSQLAGGQETQYF

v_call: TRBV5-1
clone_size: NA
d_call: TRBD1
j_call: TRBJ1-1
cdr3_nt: TGCGCCAGCAGCTTTGAGACAGGGACCGAAGCTTTCTTT
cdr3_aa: CASSFETGTEAFF

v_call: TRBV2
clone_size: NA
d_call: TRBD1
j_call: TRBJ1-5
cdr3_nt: TGTGCCAGCAGTTGGATCGGACAGGGGGCGGAGCCCCAGCATTTT
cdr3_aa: CASSWIGQGAEPQHF

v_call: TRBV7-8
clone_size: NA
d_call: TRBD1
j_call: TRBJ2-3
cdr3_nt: TGTGCCAGCAGCTTCGTCGACCCCTGGGACAGGGTGAATTACACAGATACGCAGTATTTT
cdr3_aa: CASSFVDPWDRVNYTDTQYF

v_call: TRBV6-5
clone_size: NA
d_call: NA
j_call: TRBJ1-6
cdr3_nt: TGTGCCAGCAGTTCCTGGCGGTCCGAGGGACCCCTCCACTTT
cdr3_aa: CASSSWRSEGPLHF

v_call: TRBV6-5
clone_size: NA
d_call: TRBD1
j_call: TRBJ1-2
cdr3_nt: TGTGCCAGCAGGAGGGACAGGGGAGGCTATGGCTACACCTTC
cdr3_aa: CASRRDRGGYGYTF

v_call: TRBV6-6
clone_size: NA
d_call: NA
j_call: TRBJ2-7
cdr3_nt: TGTGCCAGCAGTCCGGCTTCCTACGAGCAGTACTTC
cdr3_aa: CASSPASYEQYF

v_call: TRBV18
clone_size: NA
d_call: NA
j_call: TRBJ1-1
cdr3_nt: TGTGCCAGCTCACCACCTAATACAGCTTTGAACACTGAAGCTTTCTTT
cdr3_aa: CASSPPNTALNTEAFF

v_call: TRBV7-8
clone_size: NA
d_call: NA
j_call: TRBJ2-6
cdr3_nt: TGTGCCAGCAGCCTAGACACCCGAGGGCTCTCTGGGGCCAACGTCCTGACTTTC
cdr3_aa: CASSLDTRGLSGANVLTF

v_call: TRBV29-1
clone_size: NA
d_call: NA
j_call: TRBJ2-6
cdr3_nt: TGCAGCGCCGGGACCGGCTCTGGGGCCAACGTCCTGACTTTC
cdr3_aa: CSAGTGSGANVLTF

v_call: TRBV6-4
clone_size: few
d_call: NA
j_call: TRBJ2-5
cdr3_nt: TGTGCCAGCAGTGTAGTGGGGGGGCCAGACGGAGCCCAGTACTTC
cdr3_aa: CASSVVGGPDGAQYF

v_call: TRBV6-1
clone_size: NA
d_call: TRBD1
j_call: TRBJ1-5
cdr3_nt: TGTGCCAGCAGTGAAGCAACAGGGGGAAGTCAGCCCCAGCATTTT
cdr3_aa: CASSEATGGSQPQHF

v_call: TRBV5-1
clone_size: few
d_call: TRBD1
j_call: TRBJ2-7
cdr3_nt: TGCGCCAGCAGCTTCGGGACAGGGGACGAGCAGTACTTC
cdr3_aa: CASSFGTGDEQYF

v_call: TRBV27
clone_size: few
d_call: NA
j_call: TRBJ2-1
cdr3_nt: TGTGCCAGCAGTTTAATGGTGAGCTCCTACAATGAGCAGTTCTTC
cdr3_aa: CASSLMVSSYNEQFF

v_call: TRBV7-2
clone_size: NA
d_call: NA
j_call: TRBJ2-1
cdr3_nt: TGTGCCAGCAGCTTAGCGCGTAAGACCCGCCACAATGAGCAGTTCTTC
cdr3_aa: CASSLARKTRHNEQFF

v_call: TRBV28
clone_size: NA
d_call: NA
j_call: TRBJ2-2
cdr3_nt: TGTGCCACCGGCACCGGGGAGCTGTTTTTT
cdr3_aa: CATGTGELFF

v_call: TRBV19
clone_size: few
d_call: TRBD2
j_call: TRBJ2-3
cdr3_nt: TGTGCCAGTAGTATAGTGGCTAGCGGGGGTACAGATACGCAGTATTTT
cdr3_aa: CASSIVASGGTDTQYF

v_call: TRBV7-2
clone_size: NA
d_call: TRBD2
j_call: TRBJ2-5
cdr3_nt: TGTGCCAGCAGCTCCACGCGGGGCGGGGGGGCCAGAGAGACCCAGTACTTC
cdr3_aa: CASSSTRGGGARETQYF

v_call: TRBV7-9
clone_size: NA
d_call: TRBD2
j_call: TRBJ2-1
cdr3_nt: TGTGCCAGCAGCGCCTCGGGGGGGCGGTCTTACAATGAGCAGTTCTTC
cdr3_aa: CASSASGGRSYNEQFF

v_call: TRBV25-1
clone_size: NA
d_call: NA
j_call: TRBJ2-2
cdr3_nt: TGTGCCAGCAGGGACGGCTCAGGCGGGGAGCTGTTTTTT
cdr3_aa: CASRDGSGGELFF

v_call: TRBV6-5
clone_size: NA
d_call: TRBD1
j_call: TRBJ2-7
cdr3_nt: TGTGCCAGCAGTCCCTGGACAGGTAGAAGCGAGCAGTACTTC
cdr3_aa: CASSPWTGRSEQYF

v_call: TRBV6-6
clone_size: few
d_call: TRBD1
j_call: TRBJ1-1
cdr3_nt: TGTGCCAGCAGTTACGAGGGGGACAGGGGCGCTTTCTTT
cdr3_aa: CASSYEGDRGAFF

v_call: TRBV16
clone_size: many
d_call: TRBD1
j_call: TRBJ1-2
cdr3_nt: TGTGCCAGCAGCCATGACAGGGGAGTGAATGGCTACACCTTC
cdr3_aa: CASSHDRGVNGYTF

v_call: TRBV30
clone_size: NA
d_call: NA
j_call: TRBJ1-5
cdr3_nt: TGTGCCTGGAATTCCGGGGGGAATCAGCCCCAGCATTTT
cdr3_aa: CAWNSGGNQPQHF

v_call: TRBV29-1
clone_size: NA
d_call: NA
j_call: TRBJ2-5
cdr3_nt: TGCAGCGTGAGTACTGGCCCGAGTGCCCAGTACTTC
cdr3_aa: CSVSTGPSAQYF

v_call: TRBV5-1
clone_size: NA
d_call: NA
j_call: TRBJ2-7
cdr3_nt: TGCGCCAGCAGCTTGTTGACCCAAGGGGAGCAGTACTTC
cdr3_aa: CASSLLTQGEQYF

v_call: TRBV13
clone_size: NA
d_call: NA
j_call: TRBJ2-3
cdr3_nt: TGTGCCAGCACTCGTGGTGGAGCTGTGGATACGCAGTATTTT
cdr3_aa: CASTRGGAVDTQYF

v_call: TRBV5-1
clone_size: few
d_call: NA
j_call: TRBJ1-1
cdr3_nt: TGCGCCAGCAGCTTGGCCAGAGGGGACACTGAAGCTTTCTTT
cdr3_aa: CASSLARGDTEAFF

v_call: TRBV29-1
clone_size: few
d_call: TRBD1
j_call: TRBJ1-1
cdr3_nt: TGCAGCGTTGAGGGAGCACAGGGGGCGGTCACTGAAGCTTTCTTT
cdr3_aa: CSVEGAQGAVTEAFF

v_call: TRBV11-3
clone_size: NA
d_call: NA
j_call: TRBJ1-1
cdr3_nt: TGTGCCAGCAGCTTATCCACTGAAGCTTTCTTT
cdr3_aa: CASSLSTEAFF

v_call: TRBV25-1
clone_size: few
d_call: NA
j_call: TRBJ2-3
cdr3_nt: TGTGCCAGCAGTGAATTCACGGGGGTCGACGATACGCAGTATTTT
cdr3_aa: CASSEFTGVDDTQYF

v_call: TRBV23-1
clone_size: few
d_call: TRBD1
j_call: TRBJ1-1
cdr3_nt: TGCGCCAGCAGTCAATCTCTCCGGGACAGGAGAGGACGGGACACTGAAGCTTTCTTT
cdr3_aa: CASSQSLRDRRGRDTEAFF

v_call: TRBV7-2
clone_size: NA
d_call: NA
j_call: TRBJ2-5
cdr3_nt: TGTGCCAGCAGCCAAATCGGGGTGACCCAGTACTTC
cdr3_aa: CASSQIGVTQYF

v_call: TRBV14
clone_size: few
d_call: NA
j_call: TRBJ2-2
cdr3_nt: TGTGCCAGCAGCCTCTGGACCGCATCCGGGGAGCTGTTTTTT
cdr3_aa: CASSLWTASGELFF

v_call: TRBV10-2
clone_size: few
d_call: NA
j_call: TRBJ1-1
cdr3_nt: TGCGCCAGCAAAGGGGATTCTGAAGCTTTCTTT
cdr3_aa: CASKGDSEAFF

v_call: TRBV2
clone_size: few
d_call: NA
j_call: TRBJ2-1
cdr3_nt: TGTGCCAGCAGTGTGTCCTCAGGGAATGAGCAGTTCTTC
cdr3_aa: CASSVSSGNEQFF

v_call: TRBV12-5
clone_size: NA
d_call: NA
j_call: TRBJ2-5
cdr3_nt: TGTGCTAGTGCCTACCAAGAGACCCAGTACTTC
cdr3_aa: CASAYQETQYF

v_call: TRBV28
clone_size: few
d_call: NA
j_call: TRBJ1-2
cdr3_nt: TGTGCCAGCAGTTTAAGGAATTTTGCGGGGAAAGGCTACACCTTC
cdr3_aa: CASSLRNFAGKGYTF

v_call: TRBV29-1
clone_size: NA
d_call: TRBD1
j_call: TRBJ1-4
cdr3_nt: TGCAGCGTTTTTCAGGGGGTCGGGGAAAAACTGTTTTTT
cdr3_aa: CSVFQGVGEKLFF

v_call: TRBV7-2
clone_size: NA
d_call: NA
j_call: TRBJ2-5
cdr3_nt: TGTGCCAGCAGCCCTCCGGGACCTAGGGAGACCCAGTACTTC
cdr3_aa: CASSPPGPRETQYF

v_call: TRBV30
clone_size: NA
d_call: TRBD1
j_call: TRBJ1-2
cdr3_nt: TGTGCCTGGAGTAGGGACAGCCTAGGTGGCTACACCTTC
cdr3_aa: CAWSRDSLGGYTF

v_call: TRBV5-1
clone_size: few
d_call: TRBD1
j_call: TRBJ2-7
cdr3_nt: TGCGCCAGCAGCCTACCACAGGGGGCAGGAGAGCAGTACTTC
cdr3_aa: CASSLPQGAGEQYF

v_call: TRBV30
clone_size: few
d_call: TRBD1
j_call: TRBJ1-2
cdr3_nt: TGTGCCTGGAGTGACCAGGGGGCAAGGGGCTACACCTTC
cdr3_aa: CAWSDQGARGYTF

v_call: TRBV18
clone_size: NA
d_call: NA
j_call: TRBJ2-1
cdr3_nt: TGTGCCAGCTCCGGTAGTTCTTTGGTCAATGAGCAGTTCTTC
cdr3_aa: CASSGSSLVNEQFF